The sequence of this T cell receptor beta chain was determined in a study of control samples from healthy donors and cancer patients. Libraries were prepared by immunoSEQ multiplex PCR; TCRdb keeps only in-frame clonotypes and omits some of them. The table includes some 82,000 clones, 65% to 90% detected once. Looked up from germline, CDR1 is MNHEY and CDR2 is SMNVEV (reference sequence). V shed 2 bases and J shed 3 bases, with 6 bases lying between them. This CDR3 region has 13 residues. This clone was observed a few times. The chain combines TRBV27 with TRBJ2-3, with D hard to call. This clonotype was sampled from a man in his 60s with head and neck cancer. Sequencing was done on a sample of PBMCs. The CDR3 nucleotides read TGTGCCAGCAGTTTAGCAGGAACAGATACGCAGTATTTT. Residues: CASSLAGTDTQYF.